Sequencing of this T cell receptor beta chain was carried out in a study of technical replicates of blood from a handful of donors. The assay was immunoSEQ multiplex PCR, and TCRdb's table has in-frame clones only and misses some. Of approximately 79,000 clones in the sample, approximately 95% were seen once. Germline V CDR1 and CDR2: SGHDN, FVKESK. The CDR3 has 15 residues. The V gene end was trimmed by 0 bases and the J gene end by 7 bases; junction bases not matched to a gene: 6. The chain combines TRBV14 with TRBJ1-2, with TRBD1 identical over 9 bases. Material: T cells isolated from PBMCs. This receptor was taken from a human donor in good health. CDR3 bases: TGTGCCAGCAGCCAAGACGGGACAGGGTTTTTTGGCTACACCTTC. Protein product: CASSQDGTGFFGYTF.